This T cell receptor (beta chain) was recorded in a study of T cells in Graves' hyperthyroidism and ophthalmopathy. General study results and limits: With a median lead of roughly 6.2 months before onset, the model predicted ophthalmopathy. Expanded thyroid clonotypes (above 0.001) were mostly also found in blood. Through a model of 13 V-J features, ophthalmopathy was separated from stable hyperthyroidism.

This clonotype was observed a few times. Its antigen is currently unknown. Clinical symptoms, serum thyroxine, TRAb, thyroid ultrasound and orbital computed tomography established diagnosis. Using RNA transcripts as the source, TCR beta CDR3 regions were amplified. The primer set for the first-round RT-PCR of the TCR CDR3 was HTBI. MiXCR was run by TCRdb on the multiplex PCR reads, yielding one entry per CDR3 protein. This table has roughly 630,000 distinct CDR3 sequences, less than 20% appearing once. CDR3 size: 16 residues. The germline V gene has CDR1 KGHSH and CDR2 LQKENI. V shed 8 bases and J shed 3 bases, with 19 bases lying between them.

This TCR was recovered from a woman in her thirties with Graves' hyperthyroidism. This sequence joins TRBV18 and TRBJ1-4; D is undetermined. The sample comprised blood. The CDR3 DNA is TGTGCCAGCACCCTCCCCCATGCTCCTGCTAATGAAAAACTGTTTTTT. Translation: CASTLPHAPANEKLFF. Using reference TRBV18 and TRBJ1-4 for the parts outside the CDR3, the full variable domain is NAGVMQNPRHLVRRRGQEARLRCSPMKGHSHVYWYRQLPEEGLKFMVYLQKENIIDESGMPKERFSAEFPKEGPSILRIQQVVRGDSAAYFCASTLPHAPANEKLFFGSGTQLSVL.